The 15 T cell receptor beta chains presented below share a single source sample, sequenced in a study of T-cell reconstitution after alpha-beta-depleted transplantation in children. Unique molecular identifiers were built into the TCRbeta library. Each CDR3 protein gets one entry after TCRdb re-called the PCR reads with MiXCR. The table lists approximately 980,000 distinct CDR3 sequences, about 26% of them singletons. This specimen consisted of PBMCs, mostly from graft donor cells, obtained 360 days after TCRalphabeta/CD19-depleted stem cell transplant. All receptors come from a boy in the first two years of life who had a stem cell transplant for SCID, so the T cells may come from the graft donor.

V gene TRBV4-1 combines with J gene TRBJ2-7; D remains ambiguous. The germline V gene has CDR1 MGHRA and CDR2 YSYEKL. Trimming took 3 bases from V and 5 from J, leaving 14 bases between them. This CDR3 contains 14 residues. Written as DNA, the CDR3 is TGCGCCAGCAGCCACAGTACACAGTCGGACGAGCAGTACTTC. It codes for CASSHSTQSDEQYF.

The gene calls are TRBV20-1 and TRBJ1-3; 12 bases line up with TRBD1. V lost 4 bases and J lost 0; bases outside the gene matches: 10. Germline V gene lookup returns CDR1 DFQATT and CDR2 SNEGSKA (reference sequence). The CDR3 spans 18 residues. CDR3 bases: TGCAGTGCTAAAAGACCGGGACAGGGGGCCAACTCTGGAAACACCATATATTTT. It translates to CSAKRPGQGANSGNTIYF.

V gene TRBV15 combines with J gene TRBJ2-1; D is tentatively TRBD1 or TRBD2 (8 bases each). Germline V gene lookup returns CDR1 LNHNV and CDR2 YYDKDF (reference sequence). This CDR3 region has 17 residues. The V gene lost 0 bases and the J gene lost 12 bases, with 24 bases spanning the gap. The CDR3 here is CATSREGTQGGGGPQFF. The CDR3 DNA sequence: TGTGCCACCAGCAGAGAGGGAACACAGGGGGGCGGGGGGCCGCAGTTCTTC.

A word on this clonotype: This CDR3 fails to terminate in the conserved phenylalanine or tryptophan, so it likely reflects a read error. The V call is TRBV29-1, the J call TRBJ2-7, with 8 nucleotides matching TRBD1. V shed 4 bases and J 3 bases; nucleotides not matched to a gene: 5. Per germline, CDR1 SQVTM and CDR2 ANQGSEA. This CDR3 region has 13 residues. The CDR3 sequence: CSVVRGLNYEQYY. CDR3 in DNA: TGCAGCGTTGTCAGGGGGCTTAACTACGAGCAGTACTAC.

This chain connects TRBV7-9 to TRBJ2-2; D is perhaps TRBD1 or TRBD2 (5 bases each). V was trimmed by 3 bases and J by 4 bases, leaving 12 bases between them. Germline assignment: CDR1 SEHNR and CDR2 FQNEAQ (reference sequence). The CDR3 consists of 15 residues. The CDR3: CASSFGGVGTGELFF. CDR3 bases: TGTGCCAGCAGCTTTGGGGGTGTCGGCACCGGGGAGCTGTTTTTT.

For the CDR3, the DNA is TGTGCCAGCAGTTTAGCGGGGACCTCAGATACGCAGTATTTT. This encodes CASSLAGTSDTQYF. The chain recombines TRBV12-3 or TRBV12-4 with TRBJ2-3; D might be TRBD1 or TRBD2, each matching 5 bases. The CDR3 extends over 14 amino acids. V lost 0 bases and J 4 bases, leaving 8 bases between the germline ends.

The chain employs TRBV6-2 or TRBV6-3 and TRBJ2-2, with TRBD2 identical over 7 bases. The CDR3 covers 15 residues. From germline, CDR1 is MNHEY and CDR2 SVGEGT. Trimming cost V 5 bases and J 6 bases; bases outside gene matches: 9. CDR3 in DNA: TGTGCCAGCAGTCCCCCGCGGGGAGGGGCCGGGGAGCTGTTTTTT. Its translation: CASSPPRGGAGELFF.

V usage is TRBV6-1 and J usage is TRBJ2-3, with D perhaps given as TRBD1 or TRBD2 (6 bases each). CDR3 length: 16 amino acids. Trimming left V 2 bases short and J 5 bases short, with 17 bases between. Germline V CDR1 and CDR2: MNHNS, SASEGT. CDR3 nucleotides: TGTGCCAGCAGTGAACTAGCGAAAGGGGGGCTAGATACGCAGTATTTT. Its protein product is CASSELAKGGLDTQYF.

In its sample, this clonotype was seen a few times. The CDR3 region is CASSREFSAVNTEAFF. The CDR3 DNA follows: TGTGCCAGCAGCCGAGAATTTTCAGCTGTGAACACTGAAGCTTTCTTT. The rearrangement uses TRBV13 and TRBJ1-1, with D hard to call. The CDR3 has 16 amino acids. Germline CDR1 PRHDT, CDR2 FYEKMQ (reference sequence). Deletions cut 5 bases from V and 0 bases from J, with 16 bases between.

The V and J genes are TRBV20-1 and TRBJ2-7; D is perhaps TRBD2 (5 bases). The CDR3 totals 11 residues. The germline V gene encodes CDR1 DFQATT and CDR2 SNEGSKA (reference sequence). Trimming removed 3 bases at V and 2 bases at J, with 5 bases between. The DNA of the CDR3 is TGCAGTGCTAGGCGGGCCTACGAGCAGTACTTC. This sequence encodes CSARRAYEQYF.

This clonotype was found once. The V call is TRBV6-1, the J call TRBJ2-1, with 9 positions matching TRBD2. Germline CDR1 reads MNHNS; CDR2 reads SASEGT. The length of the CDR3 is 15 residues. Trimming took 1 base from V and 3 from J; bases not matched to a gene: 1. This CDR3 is CASSEEAGGYNEQFF. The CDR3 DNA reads TGTGCCAGCAGTGAAGAAGCGGGGGGCTACAATGAGCAGTTCTTC.

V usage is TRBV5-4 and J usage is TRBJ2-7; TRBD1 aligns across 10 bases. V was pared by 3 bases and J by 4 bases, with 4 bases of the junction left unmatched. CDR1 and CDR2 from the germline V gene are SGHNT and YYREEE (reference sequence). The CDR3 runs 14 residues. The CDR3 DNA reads TGTGCCAGCAGCTACCCGGGACAGGGGTACGAGCAGTACTTC. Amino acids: CASSYPGQGYEQYF.

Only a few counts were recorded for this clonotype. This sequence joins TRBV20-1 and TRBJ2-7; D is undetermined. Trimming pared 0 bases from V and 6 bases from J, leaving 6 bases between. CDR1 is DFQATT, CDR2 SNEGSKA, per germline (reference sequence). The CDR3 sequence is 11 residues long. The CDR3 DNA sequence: TGCAGTGCTAGAGATAGGAGCGAGCAGTACTTC. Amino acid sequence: CSARDRSEQYF.

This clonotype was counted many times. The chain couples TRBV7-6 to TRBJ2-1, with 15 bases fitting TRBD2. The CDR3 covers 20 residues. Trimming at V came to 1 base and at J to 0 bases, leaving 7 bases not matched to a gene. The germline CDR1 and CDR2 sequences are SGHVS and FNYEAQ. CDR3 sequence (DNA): TGTGCCAGCAGCTTAGTTGGGACTAGCGGGGGGCCTAGCTCCTACAATGAGCAGTTCTTC. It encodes CASSLVGTSGGPSSYNEQFF.

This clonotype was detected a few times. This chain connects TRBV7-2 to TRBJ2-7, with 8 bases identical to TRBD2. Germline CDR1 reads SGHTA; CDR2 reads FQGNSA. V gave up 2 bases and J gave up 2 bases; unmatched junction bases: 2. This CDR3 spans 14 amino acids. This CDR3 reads CASSLTSGAYEQYF. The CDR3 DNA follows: TGTGCCAGCAGCTTAACTAGCGGCGCCTACGAGCAGTACTTC.